The clone carrying this T cell receptor (beta chain) was detected ten times or more. Its target is not known. This CDR3 is built from 17 residues. J gave up 2 bases and V 2 bases, and 9 bases lay outside the gene matches. CDR1 is MNHEY and CDR2 is SVGEGT in the germline V gene. These data come from a study of response to subunit inactivated influenza vaccine. Study findings and constraints: Authors suggested each seasonal flu vaccination may recruit only limited numbers of new T cells.

One entry per CDR3 protein, called by TCRdb with MiXCR from the RT-PCR reads. The table includes some 190,000 distinct CDR3 sequences, roughly an eighth detected once. The rearrangement uses TRBV6-2 or TRBV6-3 and TRBJ2-1; 7 bases line up with TRBD2. The source was CD8+ T cells sorted from PBMCs, collected 5 days after vaccination. This sequence was found in a middle-aged man who received an inactivated influenza vaccine. This CDR3 is CASSYGGSLPPYNEQFF. CDR3 bases: TGTGCCAGCAGTTACGGCGGGAGCCTCCCCCCCTACAATGAGCAGTTCTTC.